These 5 T cell receptor beta chains were sequenced from one sample in a study of Graves' ophthalmopathy and Graves' hyperthyroidism. The sequenced template was RNA, covering the TCR beta CDR3 region. Second-round multiplex PCR followed a first-round RT-PCR using HTBI primers. MiXCR, applied by TCRdb to the multiplex PCR reads, yields one record per CDR3 protein. In the table there are approximately 700,000 distinct CDR3 sequences, roughly 41% of which are singletons. Sequenced material: peripheral blood. The receptor source for this set is an adult man with Graves' ophthalmopathy.

In its sample, this clonotype was seen many times. The V call is TRBV15, the J call TRBJ1-2; D gene unclear. The CDR3 spans 14 residues. V shed 0 bases and J shed 4 bases, with 9 bases lying between them. CDR1 LNHNV and CDR2 YYDKDF come from the germline V gene (reference sequence). The DNA for the CDR3 is TGTGCCACCAGCAGAGATAAGACTTTCTATGGCTACACCTTC. It codes for CATSRDKTFYGYTF.

This clonotype appeared many times. The chain joins TRBV7-2 to TRBJ1-6; TRBD1 matches at 8 bases. This CDR3 is 16 amino acids long. V trimming: 1 base; J trimming: 6 bases; junction bases outside the gene matches: 5. Looked up from germline, CDR1 is SGHTA and CDR2 is FQGNSA. CDR3 in amino acids: CASSLGGTGVNSPLHF. The CDR3, as DNA: TGTGCCAGCAGCTTAGGGGGGACAGGCGTTAATTCACCCCTCCACTTT.

This chain joins TRBV10-3 and TRBJ2-7; D assignment may be TRBD1 or TRBD2 (5 bases each). V was cut by 6 bases and J by 3 bases, with 18 bases left in between. This CDR3 is 15 amino acids long. CDR1 is ENHRY and CDR2 is SYGVKD in the germline V gene. CDR3 sequence (DNA): TGTGCCATCAGCCAAGATGGGACGTCTTACTACGAGCAGTACTTC. Its protein is CAISQDGTSYYEQYF.

This clonotype turned up a few times. The V gene is TRBV7-3, the J gene TRBJ2-5, with 7 positions matching TRBD2. This CDR3 has 16 residues. V lost 4 bases and J lost 1; bases outside the gene matches: 9. The germline V gene has CDR1 SGHTA and CDR2 FQGTGA. The CDR3 sequence is CASSSKGRGLQETQYF. The CDR3 DNA reads TGTGCCAGCAGCTCCAAGGGGAGGGGCCTCCAAGAGACCCAGTACTTC.

This clonotype has ten or more counts. The chain is built from TRBV19 and TRBJ2-7, with TRBD1 identical over 7 bases. The germline CDR1 and CDR2 sequences are LNHDA and SQIVND (reference sequence). This CDR3 region has 13 residues. The V and J ends lost 7 bases and 3 bases, in that order; junction bases with no gene match: 6. The CDR3 nucleotides are TGTGCCAGTACCCCAGGGGGTAGCTACGAGCAGTACTTC. The encoded protein is CASTPGGSYEQYF.